This TCR beta chain was sequenced for a study of cytomegalovirus exposure and HLA in healthy donors. Overall study results and limits: A later analysis found common viral pathogens apparently linked to several of the most significant clusters.

Healthy bone marrow donors made up the donors. On this clone itself: Its antigen is unknown.

The PCR made use of 60 Vbeta and 13 Jbeta primers. In the original analysis: Unique TCR beta chains totaled some 80 million in a later count, with approximately 11 million of them shared. Clones were sequenced by immunoSEQ multiplex PCR, and TCRdb holds only the in-frame ones, with some missing. Clone size and V and J calls were adopted from that table, with D and trimming inferred from the DNA. The sample includes around 70,000 clones. The sequenced material came from PBMCs. This clonotype was sampled from a woman aged 25 to 39 in good health and CMV-seronegative.

This CDR3 is CASWTSGRTGELFF. The CDR3 coding sequence is TGTGCCAGCTGGACTAGCGGGAGGACCGGGGAGCTGTTTTTT. The gene calls are TRBV6-5 and TRBJ2-2; 14 bases are a match to TRBD2. Germline V gives CDR1 MNHEY, CDR2 SVGAGI. The V and J ends lost 8 bases and 5 bases, in that order; junction bases with no gene match: 1. The CDR3 totals 14 residues.